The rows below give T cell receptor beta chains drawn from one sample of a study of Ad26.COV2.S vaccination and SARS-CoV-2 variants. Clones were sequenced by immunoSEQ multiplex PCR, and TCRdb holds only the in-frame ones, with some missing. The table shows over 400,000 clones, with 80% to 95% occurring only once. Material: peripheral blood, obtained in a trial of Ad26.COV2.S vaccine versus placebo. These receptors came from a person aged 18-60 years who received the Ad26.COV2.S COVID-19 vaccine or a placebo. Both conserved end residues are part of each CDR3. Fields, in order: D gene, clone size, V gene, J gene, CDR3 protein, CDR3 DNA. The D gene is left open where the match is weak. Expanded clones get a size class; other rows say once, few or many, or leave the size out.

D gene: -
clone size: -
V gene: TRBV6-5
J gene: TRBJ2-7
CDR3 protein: CASSLGGGGSSYEQYF
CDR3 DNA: TGTGCCAGCAGTTTGGGGGGCGGGGGAAGCTCCTACGAGCAGTACTTC

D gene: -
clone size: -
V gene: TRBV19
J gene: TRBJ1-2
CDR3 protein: CASSMNLDYGYTF
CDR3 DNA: TGTGCCAGTAGTATGAATCTTGACTATGGCTACACCTTC

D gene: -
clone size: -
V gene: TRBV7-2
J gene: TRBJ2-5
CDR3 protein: CASSLDGVSQETQYF
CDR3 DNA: TGTGCCAGCAGCTTAGATGGCGTCTCACAAGAGACCCAGTACTTC

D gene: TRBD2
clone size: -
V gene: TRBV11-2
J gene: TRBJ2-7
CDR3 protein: CASSLGPAGRYEQYF
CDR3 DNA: TGTGCCAGCAGCTTGGGACCAGCGGGAAGGTACGAGCAGTACTTC

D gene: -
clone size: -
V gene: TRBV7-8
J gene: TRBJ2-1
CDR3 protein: CASSLPMGHNEQFF
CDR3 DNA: TGTGCCAGCAGCTTGCCGATGGGGCACAATGAGCAGTTCTTC

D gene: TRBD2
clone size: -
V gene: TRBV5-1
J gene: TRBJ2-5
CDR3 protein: CASSLDSGSPGETQYF
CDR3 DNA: TGCGCCAGCAGCTTGGATAGCGGGAGCCCTGGGGAGACCCAGTACTTC

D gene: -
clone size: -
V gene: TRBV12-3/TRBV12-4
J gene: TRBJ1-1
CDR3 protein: CASRSTNTEAFF
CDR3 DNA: TGTGCCAGCAGGAGTACGAACACTGAAGCTTTCTTT

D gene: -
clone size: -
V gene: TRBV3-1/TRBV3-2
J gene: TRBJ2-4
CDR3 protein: CALCAKNIQYF
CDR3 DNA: TGTGCCCTCTGTGCCAAAAACATTCAGTACTTC

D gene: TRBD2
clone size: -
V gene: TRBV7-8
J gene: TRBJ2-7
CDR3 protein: CASSRGAGGFYSPKYF
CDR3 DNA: TGTGCCAGCAGCAGAGGAGCGGGAGGCTTTTATTCACCGAAGTACTTC

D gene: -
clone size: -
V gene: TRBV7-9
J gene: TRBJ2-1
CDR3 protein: CAGGGRTVNEQFF
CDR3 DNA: TGTGCGGGGGGCGGGAGAACGGTAAATGAGCAGTTCTTC

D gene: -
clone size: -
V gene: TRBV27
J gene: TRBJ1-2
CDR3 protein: CASSGFRGRDGYTF
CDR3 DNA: TGTGCCAGCAGCGGCTTCCGGGGGCGCGATGGCTACACCTTC

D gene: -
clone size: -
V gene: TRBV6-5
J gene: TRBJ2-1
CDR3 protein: CASSYSPRYLADEQFF
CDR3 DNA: TGTGCCAGCAGTTACTCCCCAAGATATCTAGCAGATGAGCAGTTCTTC

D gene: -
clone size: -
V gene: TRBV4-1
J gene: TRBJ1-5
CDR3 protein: CASSQVGQSSNQPQHF
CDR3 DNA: TGCGCCAGCAGCCAAGTCGGACAGTCTAGCAATCAGCCCCAGCATTTT

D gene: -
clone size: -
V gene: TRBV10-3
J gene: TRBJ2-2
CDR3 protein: CAITRDWNTGELFF
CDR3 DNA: TGTGCCATCACCCGGGACTGGAACACCGGGGAGCTGTTTTTT

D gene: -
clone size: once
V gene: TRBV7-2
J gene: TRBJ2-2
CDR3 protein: CASREAPNTGELFF
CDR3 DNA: TGTGCCAGCAGGGAGGCACCGAACACCGGGGAGCTGTTTTTT

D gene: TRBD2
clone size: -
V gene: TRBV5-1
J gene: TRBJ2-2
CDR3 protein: CASSPGLVNTGELFF
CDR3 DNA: TGCGCCAGCAGCCCTGGACTAGTTAACACCGGGGAGCTGTTTTTT

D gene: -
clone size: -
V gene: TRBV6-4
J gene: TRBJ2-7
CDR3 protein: CASSETGLYEQYF
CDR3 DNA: TGTGCCAGCAGTGAGACGGGGCTCTACGAGCAGTACTTC

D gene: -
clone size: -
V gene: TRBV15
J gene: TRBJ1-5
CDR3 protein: CATSRVEGTGPQHF
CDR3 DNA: TGTGCCACCAGCAGAGTAGAGGGTACGGGGCCCCAGCATTTT

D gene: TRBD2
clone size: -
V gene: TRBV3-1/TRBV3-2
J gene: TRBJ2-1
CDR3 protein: CASSTGTSNNEQFF
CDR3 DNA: TGTGCCAGCAGCACCGGGACTAGCAACAATGAGCAGTTCTTC

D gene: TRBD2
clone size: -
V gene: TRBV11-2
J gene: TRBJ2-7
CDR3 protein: CASSLGSGSLSYEQYF
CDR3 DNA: TGTGCCAGCAGCTTGGGTAGCGGGAGCCTATCCTACGAGCAGTACTTC

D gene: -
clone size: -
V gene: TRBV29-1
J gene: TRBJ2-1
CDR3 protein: CSVGASEQFF
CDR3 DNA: TGCAGCGTTGGTGCTAGCGAGCAGTTCTTC

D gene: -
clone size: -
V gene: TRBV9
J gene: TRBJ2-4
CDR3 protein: CASSVRWGRTTQNIQYF
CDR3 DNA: TGTGCCAGCAGCGTAAGGTGGGGACGCACAACTCAAAACATTCAGTACTTC

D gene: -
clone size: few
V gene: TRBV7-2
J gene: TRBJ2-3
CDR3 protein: CASILSNSIDTQYF
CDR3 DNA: TGTGCCAGCATCCTTAGTAATAGCATAGATACGCAGTATTTT

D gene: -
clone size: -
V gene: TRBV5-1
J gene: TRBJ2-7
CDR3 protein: CASSSNRVSYEQYF
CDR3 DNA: TGCGCCAGCAGCTCTAACAGGGTCTCCTACGAGCAGTACTTC

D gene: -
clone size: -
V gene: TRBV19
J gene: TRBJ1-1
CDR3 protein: CASSRQINTEAFF
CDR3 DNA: TGTGCCAGTAGTCGGCAGATAAACACTGAAGCTTTCTTT

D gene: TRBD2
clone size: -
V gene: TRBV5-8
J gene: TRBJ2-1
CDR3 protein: CASTKPGTSGRFGNEQFF
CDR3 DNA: TGTGCCAGCACCAAACCGGGGACTAGCGGGAGGTTTGGCAATGAGCAGTTCTTC

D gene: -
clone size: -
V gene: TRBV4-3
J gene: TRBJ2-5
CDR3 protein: CASSQDLFETQYF
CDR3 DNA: TGCGCCAGCAGCCAAGATCTTTTTGAGACCCAGTACTTC

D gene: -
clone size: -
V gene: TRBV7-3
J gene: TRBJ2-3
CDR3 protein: CASSRVGDTQYF
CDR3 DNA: TGTGCCAGCAGCCGTGTAGGTGATACGCAGTATTTT

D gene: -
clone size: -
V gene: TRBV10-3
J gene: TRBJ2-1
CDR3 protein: CAISESQGASNEQFF
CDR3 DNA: TGTGCCATCAGTGAGTCACAGGGTGCAAGCAATGAGCAGTTCTTC

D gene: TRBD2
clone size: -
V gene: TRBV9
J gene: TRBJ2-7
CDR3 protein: CASSAFGTNLYEQYF
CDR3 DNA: TGTGCCAGCAGCGCCTTCGGGACTAACCTATACGAGCAGTACTTC

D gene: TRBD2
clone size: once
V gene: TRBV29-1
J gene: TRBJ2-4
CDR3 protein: CSVTSGINIQYF
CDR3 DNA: TGCAGCGTTACTAGCGGGATAAACATTCAGTACTTC

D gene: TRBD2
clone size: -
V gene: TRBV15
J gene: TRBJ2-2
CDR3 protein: CATSRELAGPGELFF
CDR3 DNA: TGTGCCACCAGCAGAGAACTAGCGGGCCCCGGGGAGCTGTTTTTT

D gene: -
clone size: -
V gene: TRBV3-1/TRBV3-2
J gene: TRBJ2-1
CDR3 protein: CASSHLGAYNEQFF
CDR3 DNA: TGTGCCAGCAGCCACCTCGGAGCCTACAATGAGCAGTTCTTC

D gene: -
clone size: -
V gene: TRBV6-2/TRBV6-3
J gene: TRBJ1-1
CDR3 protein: CASSYPRGGYTEAFF
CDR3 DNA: TGTGCCAGCAGTTACCCTAGGGGGGGGTACACTGAAGCTTTCTTT

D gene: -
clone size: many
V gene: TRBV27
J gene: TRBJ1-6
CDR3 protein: CASSFSGAGSPLHF
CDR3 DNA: TGTGCCAGCAGTTTTTCAGGGGCAGGGTCACCCCTCCACTTT

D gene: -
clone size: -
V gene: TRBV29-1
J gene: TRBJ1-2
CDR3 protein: CSVVSGSGGYTF
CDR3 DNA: TGCAGCGTTGTATCGGGGTCGGGCGGCTACACCTTC

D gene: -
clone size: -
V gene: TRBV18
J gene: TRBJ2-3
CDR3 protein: CASSPSQGTDTQYF
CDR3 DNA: TGTGCCAGCTCACCCTCTCAGGGGACAGATACGCAGTATTTT

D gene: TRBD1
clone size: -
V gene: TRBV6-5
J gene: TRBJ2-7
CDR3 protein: CASSWTGWDDEQYF
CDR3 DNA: TGTGCCAGCAGCTGGACAGGGTGGGACGACGAGCAGTACTTC

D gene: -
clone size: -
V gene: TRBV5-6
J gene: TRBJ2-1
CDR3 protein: CASSLGVSSPYNEQFF
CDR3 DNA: TGTGCCAGCAGCTTAGGAGTCAGTTCACCCTACAATGAGCAGTTCTTC

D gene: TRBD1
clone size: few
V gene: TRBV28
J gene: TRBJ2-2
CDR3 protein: CASSFGDRGTGELFF
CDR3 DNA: TGTGCCAGCAGTTTTGGGGACAGAGGCACCGGGGAGCTGTTTTTT

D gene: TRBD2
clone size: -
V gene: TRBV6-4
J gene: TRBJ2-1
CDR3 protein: CASSQAKSGSSYNEQFF
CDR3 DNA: TGTGCCAGCAGCCAAGCCAAGAGCGGGAGCTCCTACAATGAGCAGTTCTTC

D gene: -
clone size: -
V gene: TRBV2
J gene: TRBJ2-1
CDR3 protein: CASRDSLAYNEQFF
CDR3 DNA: TGTGCCAGCCGGGACTCTCTCGCCTACAATGAGCAGTTCTTC